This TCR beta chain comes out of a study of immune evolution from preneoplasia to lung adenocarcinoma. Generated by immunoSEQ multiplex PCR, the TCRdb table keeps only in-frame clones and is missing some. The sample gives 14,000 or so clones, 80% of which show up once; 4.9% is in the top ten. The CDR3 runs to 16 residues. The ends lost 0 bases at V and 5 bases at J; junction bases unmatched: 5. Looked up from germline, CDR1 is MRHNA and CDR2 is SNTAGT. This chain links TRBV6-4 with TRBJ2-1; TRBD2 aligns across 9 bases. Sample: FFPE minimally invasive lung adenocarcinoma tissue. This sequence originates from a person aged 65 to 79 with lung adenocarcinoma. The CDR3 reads CASSDSKLAGDNEQFF. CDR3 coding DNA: TGTGCCAGCAGTGACTCGAAACTAGCGGGCGACAATGAGCAGTTCTTC.